Below are 22 T cell receptor beta chains sequenced from a single sample in a study of blood T cell repertoires in COVID-19. Method: immunoSEQ multiplex PCR; TCRdb's copy keeps in-frame clones and lacks some. The sample carries 200,000 to 300,000 clones, almost 85% recorded once. Sequenced: peripheral blood. These receptors all come from a man aged 50 to 59 with COVID-19, enrolled during active disease.

This clone was seen a single time. The CDR3 is CASSEGAVNEKLFF. The CDR3 DNA is TGTGCCAGCAGTGAAGGGGCAGTTAATGAAAAACTGTTTTTT. The rearrangement links TRBV2 to TRBJ1-4; D is unclear. Per the germline V gene, CDR1 is SNHLY and CDR2 is FYNNEI. The germline V and J ends were trimmed by 1 base and 4 bases, with 7 bases remaining between them. This CDR3 contains 14 residues. Based on the CDR3 plus reference TRBV2 and TRBJ1-4, the full variable domain is EPEVTQTPSHQVTQMGQEVILRCVPISNHLYFYWYRQILGQKVEFLVSFYNNEISEKSEIFDDQFSVERPDGSNFTLKIRSTKLEDSAMYFCASSEGAVNEKLFFGSGTQLSVL.

The CDR3 DNA follows: TGTGCCAGCAGCTTGTCCTACAGGACCTACGTTGAGCAGTACTTC. It yields the protein CASSLSYRTYVEQYF. The chain employs TRBV5-6 and TRBJ2-7, with D possibly matching TRBD1 (5 bases). CDR3 length: 15 amino acids. Trimming left V 1 base short and J 7 bases short, with 18 bases between. Germline V gene lookup returns CDR1 SGHDT and CDR2 YYEEEE.

The chain recombines TRBV3-1 (or the pseudogene TRBV3-2) with TRBJ1-3; D might be TRBD1 (5 bases). With 3 bases removed from V and 4 bases from J, the gap between germline ends came to 10 bases. CDR3 length: 14 amino acids. The V gene's germline CDR1 is LGHDT and CDR2 YNNKEL (reference sequence). The CDR3 sequence: CASSQAGLGNTIYF. CDR3 coding DNA: TGTGCCAGCAGCCAGGCAGGGTTGGGAAACACCATATATTTT.

The gene calls are TRBV27 and TRBJ1-2; D unclear. Germline CDR1 is MNHEY and CDR2 is SMNVEV (reference sequence). CDR3 length: 15 amino acids. Trimming cost V 5 bases and J 4 bases, with 17 bases left between them. The CDR3 coding sequence is TGTGCCAGCAGTAGCTCGACTCAGAGCATCTATGGCTACACCTTC. It is translated as CASSSSTQSIYGYTF.

This clone was found a few times. This sequence joins TRBV19 and TRBJ1-1; D is unclear. Germline-derived CDR1 and CDR2 are LNHDA and SQIVND (reference sequence). V dropped 3 bases and J dropped 6 bases, with 11 bases sitting between them. CDR3 length: 13 residues. The CDR3 spells CASSMPGSAEAFF. CDR3 sequence (DNA): TGTGCCAGTAGTATGCCCGGGTCGGCTGAAGCTTTCTTT.

The rearrangement links TRBV4-1 to TRBJ1-2, with D tentatively TRBD1 (5 bases). CDR1 MGHRA and CDR2 YSYEKL come from the germline V gene. This CDR3 is built from 17 residues. Deletions cut 3 bases from V and 5 bases from J, with 22 bases between. CDR3 residues: CASSQSREGTSLYGYTF. CDR3 coding DNA: TGCGCCAGCAGCCAGTCCCGCGAAGGGACTTCACTTTATGGCTACACCTTC.

This chain links TRBV5-1 with TRBJ2-2; weak D call: TRBD2 (6 bases). The ends were cut back, 6 bases at V and 3 bases at J, with 12 bases in the middle. From germline, CDR1 is SGHRS and CDR2 YFSETQ. The CDR3 is 14 amino acids. The CDR3 reads CASTAGGDTGELFF. DNA of the CDR3: TGCGCCAGCACCGCAGGAGGGGACACCGGGGAGCTGTTTTTT.

This chain connects TRBV2 to TRBJ2-7, with a possible D match to TRBD1 (5 bases). Germline loops: CDR1 SNHLY, CDR2 FYNNEI. The V and J ends lost 8 bases and 3 bases respectively, with 14 bases between them. This CDR3 spans 13 amino acids. CDR3 residues: CASERTPLYEQYF. CDR3 coding DNA: TGTGCCAGCGAGAGGACACCTCTCTACGAGCAGTACTTC.

This clone was observed once. The gene calls are TRBV4-1 and TRBJ2-1; possibly TRBD2 for D (6 bases). The CDR3 is 16 residues long. Germline-derived CDR1 and CDR2 are MGHRA and YSYEKL. V gave up 6 bases and J gave up 3 bases, with 18 bases separating them. The chain's CDR3 is CASRKTRDSNYNEQFF. The CDR3 region has the DNA TGCGCCAGCAGGAAGACCCGGGACTCCAACTACAATGAGCAGTTCTTC.

V is TRBV7-8 and J is TRBJ2-3; 7 nucleotides agree with TRBD1. The CDR3 is 16 residues long. Germline V lookup: CDR1 SGHVS, CDR2 FQNEAQ. J lost 1 base, V lost 5 bases, and 9 bases had no gene match. The CDR3 bases are TGTGCCAGCAGCACTAAGACAGGGTGGGGCACAGATACGCAGTATTTT. It is translated as CASSTKTGWGTDTQYF.

This clone has only a few counts. The chain joins TRBV5-1 to TRBJ1-1; D gene uncertain. Germline values: CDR1 SGHRS, CDR2 YFSETQ. This CDR3 has 15 amino acids. V was clipped by 4 bases and J by 0 bases, with 13 bases between them. CDR3 sequence reads: CASSPSASMNTEAFF. CDR3 bases: TGCGCCAGCAGCCCTAGCGCCTCAATGAACACTGAAGCTTTCTTT.

This chain joins TRBV5-8 and TRBJ1-2; D is perhaps TRBD1 (6 bases). The CDR3 sequence is 12 residues long. CDR1 is SGHTS, CDR2 YDEGEE, per germline. Trimming left V 2 bases short and J 8 bases short, with 10 bases between. The CDR3 nucleotides are TGTGCCAGCAGCTTCCACAGGGACGGCTACACCTTC. This sequence encodes CASSFHRDGYTF.

The chain uses TRBV19 and TRBJ1-1; tentative D call: TRBD1 (5 bases). Trimming cost V 8 bases and J 4 bases, with 14 bases left between them. CDR1 LNHDA and CDR2 SQIVND come from the germline V gene (reference sequence). The CDR3 covers 13 residues. CDR3: CASSGRVFTEAFF. The CDR3 nucleotides are TGTGCCAGTTCGGGCAGGGTCTTCACTGAAGCTTTCTTT.

The chain uses TRBV6-5 and TRBJ1-5; D gene ambiguous. The CDR3 totals 16 residues. V was shortened by 1 base and J by 3 bases, with 13 bases between the two germline ends. Germline V gene data show CDR1 as MNHEY and CDR2 as SVGAGI. CDR3 DNA sequence: TGTGCCAGCAGTTACTTTAGTGTGTGTTTCAATCAGCCCCAGCATTTT. Amino acids: CASSYFSVCFNQPQHF.

This clone was detected only once. The J gene is TRBJ2-2, the V gene TRBV5-1, with D possibly being TRBD2 (6 bases). Trimming shortened V by 6 bases and J by 1 base, and 13 bases separated the two germline ends. Per the germline V gene, CDR1 is SGHRS and CDR2 is YFSETQ. The CDR3 spans 15 residues. CDR3 amino acids: CASKSRTMNTGELFF. CDR3 coding DNA: TGCGCCAGCAAATCTCGGACTATGAACACCGGGGAGCTGTTTTTT.

The chain has TRBV11-2 and TRBJ2-2; 15 nucleotides align to TRBD2. The germline CDR1 and CDR2 sequences are SGHAT and FQNNGV. The CDR3 is made up of 16 amino acids. With V trimmed by 5 bases and J by 9 bases, 7 bases remained unmatched. DNA for the CDR3: TGTGCCAGCAGCACTCGGACTAGCGGGGGGGCCCGGGAGCTGTTTTTT. Protein product: CASSTRTSGGARELFF.

This clone has a handful of counts. The V and J genes are TRBV9 and TRBJ2-2; the D is unclear. CDR3 length: 13 residues. Per the germline V gene, CDR1 is SGDLS and CDR2 is YYNGEE. With 3 bases removed from V and 7 bases from J, the gap between germline ends came to 10 bases. CDR3 sequence reads: CASSAVFRGELFF. The CDR3 nucleotides read TGTGCCAGCAGCGCGGTATTCCGCGGGGAGCTGTTTTTT.

The CDR3 protein is CASSVSSGDYEQYF. In DNA form, the CDR3 reads TGTGCCAGTAGTGTGTCTAGCGGGGACTACGAGCAGTACTTC. The J gene is TRBJ2-7, the V gene TRBV19; TRBD2 agrees at 9 bases. The ends lost 5 bases at V and 3 bases at J; junction bases unmatched: 5. Germline-derived CDR1 and CDR2 are LNHDA and SQIVND (reference sequence). The CDR3 runs 14 residues. The entire variable domain, with the rest obtained from reference TRBV19 and TRBJ2-7, is as follows: DGGITQSPKYLFRKEGQNVTLSCEQNLNHDAMYWYRQDPGQGLRLIYYSQIVNDFQKGDIAEGYSVSREKKESFPLTVTSAQKNPTAFYLCASSVSSGDYEQYFGPGTRLTVT.

V is TRBV18 and J is TRBJ2-4; 8 positions match TRBD1. The CDR3 has 15 amino acids. The ends lost 6 bases at V and 1 base at J; junction bases unmatched: 5. The germline V gene has CDR1 KGHSH and CDR2 LQKENI. The DNA for the CDR3 is TGTGCCAGCTCGCTTCAGGGGGCGGCCAAAAACATTCAGTACTTC. This sequence encodes CASSLQGAAKNIQYF. Complete variable domain (other parts from reference TRBV18 and TRBJ2-4): NAGVMQNPRHLVRRRGQEARLRCSPMKGHSHVYWYRQLPEEGLKFMVYLQKENIIDESGMPKERFSAEFPKEGPSILRIQQVVRGDSAAYFCASSLQGAAKNIQYFGAGTRLSVL.

The chain recombines TRBV24-1 with TRBJ1-2; TRBD1 matches 7 bases. Germline values: CDR1 KGHDR, CDR2 SFDVKD. The length of the CDR3 is 13 residues. Trimming cost V 1 base and J 7 bases; bases outside gene matches: 2. The DNA of the CDR3 is TGTGCCACCAGTGATTTACGACAGGGTGGCTACACCTTC. It yields the protein CATSDLRQGGYTF.

The gene calls are TRBV5-1 and TRBJ2-7; 9 bases map to TRBD1. Losses at the gene ends were 3 bases for V and 3 bases for J; bases not matched to a gene: 4. The germline CDR1 and CDR2 sequences are SGHRS and YFSETQ. The CDR3 spans 14 residues. Written as DNA, the CDR3 is TGCGCCAGCAGCTACGGGACAGGGTACTACGAGCAGTACTTC. Translated, it gives CASSYGTGYYEQYF. Combining the CDR3 with reference TRBV5-1 and TRBJ2-7 gives the whole variable domain KAGVTQTPRYLIKTRGQQVTLSCSPISGHRSVSWYQQTPGQGLQFLFEYFSETQRNKGNFPGRFSGRQFSNSRSEMNVSTLELGDSALYLCASSYGTGYYEQYFGPGTRLTVT.

The chain joins TRBV7-9 to TRBJ2-7; D is possibly TRBD1 (6 bases). Per germline, CDR1 SEHNR and CDR2 FQNEAQ (reference sequence). The CDR3 totals 15 residues. The ends were cut back, 5 bases at V and 2 bases at J, with 16 bases in the middle. DNA of the CDR3: TGTGCCAGCAGCCCGCCCAACAGGGCCGCCTACGAGCAGTACTTC. Amino acids: CASSPPNRAAYEQYF.